This TCR beta chain was documented in a study of blood T cell repertoires in COVID-19. The CDR3 has 16 amino acids. Germline CDR1 is SNHLY and CDR2 is FYNNEI. V lost 2 bases and J lost 3, with 14 bases in between. The repertoire was sequenced with immunoSEQ multiplex PCR; TCRdb's copy has only in-frame clones and lacks some. The table shows approximately 230,000 clones, with over 75% occurring only once. The count of this clone is one. Sequencing was done on a sample of PBMCs or T cells enriched from blood (not recorded which). This sequence originates from a man aged 40-50 years who had recovered from COVID-19. This chain connects TRBV2 to TRBJ1-5; a possible D gene is TRBD1 (6 bases). This CDR3 is CASSEQGSKANQPQHF. DNA for the CDR3: TGTGCCAGCAGTGAACAGGGGAGTAAGGCCAATCAGCCCCAGCATTTT.